This T cell receptor beta chain came from a study of T cell changes during pregnancy in multiple sclerosis (dated by TCRdb to between 2019 and 2020). In the study overall: The study examined how the T cell repertoire changed over the course of pregnancy in women with multiple sclerosis.

With respect to this clone: Its recognized antigen is unknown. Base-call qualities are not available, and no considerably larger clone is one nucleotide away.

The library was produced with the immunoSEQ multiplex PCR assay. Imported from immuneACCESS, the table was reduced by TCRdb to in-frame sequences with V and J called. These copies leave out some clones; in studies compared against another copy, an unresolved V gene accounts for under half, and the cause of the remainder is not known. The table for this sample lists 32,000 or so clones; 90% to 95% of them were counted only once. Around 2.7% of the sample comes from the top ten. This TCR was recovered from a female donor in good health, enrolled as a control in a pregnancy study. The source material was CD4+ T cells from peripheral blood mononuclear cells, sampled in the third trimester of pregnancy.

The CDR3 amino acid sequence is: CASSLNRGAGTDTQYF. DNA sequence: TGTGCCAGCAGTTTAAACAGGGGCGCGGGCACAGATACGCAGTATTTT. In this chain, TRBV28 is recombined with TRBJ2-3, and TRBD1 aligns with 7 junction nucleotides. Reading from cysteine to phenylalanine, the CDR3 counts 16 amino acids. CDR3 DNA is the only sequence kept; it has 48 bases, read in frame from the first base. The CDR1 and CDR2 encoded by the germline V gene are MDHEN and SYDVKM. V ends up 2 bases short and J 1 base short, with an unmatched junction base count of 6.